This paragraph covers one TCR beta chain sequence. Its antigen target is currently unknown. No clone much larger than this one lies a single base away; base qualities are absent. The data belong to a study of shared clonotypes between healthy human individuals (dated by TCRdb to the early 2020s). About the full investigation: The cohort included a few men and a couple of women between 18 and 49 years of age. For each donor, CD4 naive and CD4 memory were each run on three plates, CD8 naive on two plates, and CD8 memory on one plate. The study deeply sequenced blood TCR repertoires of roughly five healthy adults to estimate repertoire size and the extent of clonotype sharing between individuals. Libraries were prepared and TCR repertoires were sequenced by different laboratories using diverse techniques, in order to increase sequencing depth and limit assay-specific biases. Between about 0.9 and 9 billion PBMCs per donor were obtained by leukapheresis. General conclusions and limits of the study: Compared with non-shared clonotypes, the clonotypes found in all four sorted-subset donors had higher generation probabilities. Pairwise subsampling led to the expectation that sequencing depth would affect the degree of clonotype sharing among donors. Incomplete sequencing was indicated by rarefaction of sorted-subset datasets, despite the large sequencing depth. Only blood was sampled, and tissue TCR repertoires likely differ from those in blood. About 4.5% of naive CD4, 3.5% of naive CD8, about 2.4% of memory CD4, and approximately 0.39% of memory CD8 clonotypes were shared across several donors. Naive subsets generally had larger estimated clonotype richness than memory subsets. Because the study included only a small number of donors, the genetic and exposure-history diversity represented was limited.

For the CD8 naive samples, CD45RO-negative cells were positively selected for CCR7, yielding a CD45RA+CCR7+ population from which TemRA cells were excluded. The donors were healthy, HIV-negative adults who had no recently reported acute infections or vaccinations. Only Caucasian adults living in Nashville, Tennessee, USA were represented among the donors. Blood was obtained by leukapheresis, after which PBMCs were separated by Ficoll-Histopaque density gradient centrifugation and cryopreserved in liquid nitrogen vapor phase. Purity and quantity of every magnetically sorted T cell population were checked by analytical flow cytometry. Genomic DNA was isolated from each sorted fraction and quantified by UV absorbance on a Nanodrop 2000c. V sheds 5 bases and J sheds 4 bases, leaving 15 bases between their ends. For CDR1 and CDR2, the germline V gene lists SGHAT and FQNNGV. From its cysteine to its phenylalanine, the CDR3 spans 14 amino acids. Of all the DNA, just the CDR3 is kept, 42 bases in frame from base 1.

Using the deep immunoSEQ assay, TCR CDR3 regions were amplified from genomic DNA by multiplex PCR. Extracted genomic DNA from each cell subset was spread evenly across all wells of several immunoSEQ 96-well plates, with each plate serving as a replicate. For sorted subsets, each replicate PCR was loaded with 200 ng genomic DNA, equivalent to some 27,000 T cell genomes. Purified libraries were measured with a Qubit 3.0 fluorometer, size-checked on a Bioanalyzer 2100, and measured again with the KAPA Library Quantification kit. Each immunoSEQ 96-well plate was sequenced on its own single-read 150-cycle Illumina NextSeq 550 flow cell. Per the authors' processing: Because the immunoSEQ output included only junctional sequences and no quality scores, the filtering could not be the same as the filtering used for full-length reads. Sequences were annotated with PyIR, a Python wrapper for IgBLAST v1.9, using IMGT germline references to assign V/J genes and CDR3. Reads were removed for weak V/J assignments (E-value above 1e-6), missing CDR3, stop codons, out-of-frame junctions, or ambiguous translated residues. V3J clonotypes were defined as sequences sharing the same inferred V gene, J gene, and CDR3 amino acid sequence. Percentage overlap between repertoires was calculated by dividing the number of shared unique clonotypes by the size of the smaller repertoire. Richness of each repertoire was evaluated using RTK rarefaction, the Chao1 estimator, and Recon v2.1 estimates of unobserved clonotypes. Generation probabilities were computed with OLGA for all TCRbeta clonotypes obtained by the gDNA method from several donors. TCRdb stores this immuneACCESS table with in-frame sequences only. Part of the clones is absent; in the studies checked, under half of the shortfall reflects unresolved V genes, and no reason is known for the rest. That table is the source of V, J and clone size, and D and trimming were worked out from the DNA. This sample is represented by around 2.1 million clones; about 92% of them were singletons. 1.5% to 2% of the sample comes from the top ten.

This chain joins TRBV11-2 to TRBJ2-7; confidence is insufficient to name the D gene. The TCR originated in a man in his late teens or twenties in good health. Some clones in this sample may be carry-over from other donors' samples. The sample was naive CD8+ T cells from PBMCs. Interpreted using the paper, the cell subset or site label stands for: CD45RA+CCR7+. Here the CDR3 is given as CASSPFLDGYEQYF. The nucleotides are TGTGCCAGCAGCCCCTTCCTAGACGGATACGAGCAGTACTTC.